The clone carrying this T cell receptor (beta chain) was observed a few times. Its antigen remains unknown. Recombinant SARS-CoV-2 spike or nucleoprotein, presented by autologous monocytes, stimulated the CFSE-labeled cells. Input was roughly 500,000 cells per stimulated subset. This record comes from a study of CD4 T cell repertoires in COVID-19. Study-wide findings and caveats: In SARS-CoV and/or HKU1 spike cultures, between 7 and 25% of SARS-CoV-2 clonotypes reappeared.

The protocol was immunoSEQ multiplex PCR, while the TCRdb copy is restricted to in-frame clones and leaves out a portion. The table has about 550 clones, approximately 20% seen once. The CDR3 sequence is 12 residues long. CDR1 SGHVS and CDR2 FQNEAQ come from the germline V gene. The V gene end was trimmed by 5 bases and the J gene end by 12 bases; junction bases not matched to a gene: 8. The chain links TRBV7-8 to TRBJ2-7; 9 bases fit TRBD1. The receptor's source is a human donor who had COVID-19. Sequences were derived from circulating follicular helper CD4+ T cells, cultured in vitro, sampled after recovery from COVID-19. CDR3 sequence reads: CASSKTGGLWYV. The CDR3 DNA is TGTGCCAGCAGCAAGACAGGGGGGCTATGGTACGTC.